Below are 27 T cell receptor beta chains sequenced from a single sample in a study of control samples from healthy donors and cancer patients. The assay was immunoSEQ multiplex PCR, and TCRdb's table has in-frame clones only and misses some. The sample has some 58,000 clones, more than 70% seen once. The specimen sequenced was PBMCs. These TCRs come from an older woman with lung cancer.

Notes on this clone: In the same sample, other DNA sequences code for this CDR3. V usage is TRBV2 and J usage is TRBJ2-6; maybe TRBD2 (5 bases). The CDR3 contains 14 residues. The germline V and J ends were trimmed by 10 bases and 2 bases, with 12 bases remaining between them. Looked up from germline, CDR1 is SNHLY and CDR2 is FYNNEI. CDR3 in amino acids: CATGGFTGANVLTF. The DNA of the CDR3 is TGTGCCACCGGCGGGTTTACTGGGGCCAACGTCCTGACTTTC.

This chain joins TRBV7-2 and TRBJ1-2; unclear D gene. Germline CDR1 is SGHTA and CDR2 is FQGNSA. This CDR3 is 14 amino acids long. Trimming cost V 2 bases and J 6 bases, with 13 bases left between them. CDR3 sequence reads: CASSLMARADGYTF. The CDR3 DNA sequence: TGTGCCAGCAGCTTAATGGCCAGAGCAGATGGCTACACCTTC.

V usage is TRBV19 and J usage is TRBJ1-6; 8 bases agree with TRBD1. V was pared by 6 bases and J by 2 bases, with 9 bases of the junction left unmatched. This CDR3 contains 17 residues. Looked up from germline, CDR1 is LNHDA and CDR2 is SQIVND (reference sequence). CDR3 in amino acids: CASSLPGGGPYNSPLHF. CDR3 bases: TGTGCCAGTAGCCTCCCAGGGGGCGGCCCCTATAATTCACCCCTCCACTTT.

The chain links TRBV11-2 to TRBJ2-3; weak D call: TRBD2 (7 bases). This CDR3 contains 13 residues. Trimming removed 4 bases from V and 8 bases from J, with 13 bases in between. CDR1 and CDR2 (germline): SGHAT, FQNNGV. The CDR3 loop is CASSSMGGGTQYF. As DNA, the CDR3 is TGTGCCAGCAGCTCAATGGGAGGGGGTACGCAGTATTTT. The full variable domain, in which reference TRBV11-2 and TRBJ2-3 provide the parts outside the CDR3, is EAGVAQSPRYKIIEKRQSVAFWCNPISGHATLYWYQQILGQGPKLLIQFQNNGVVDDSQLPKDRFSAERLKGVDSTLKIQPAKLEDSAVYLCASSSMGGGTQYFGPGTRLTVL.

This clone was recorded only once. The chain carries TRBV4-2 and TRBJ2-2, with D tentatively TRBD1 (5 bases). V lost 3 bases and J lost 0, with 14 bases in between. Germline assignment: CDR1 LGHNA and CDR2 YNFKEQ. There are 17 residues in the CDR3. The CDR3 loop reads CASSQEGAATNTGELFF. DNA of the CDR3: TGTGCCAGCAGCCAGGAAGGGGCGGCGACGAACACCGGGGAGCTGTTTTTT.

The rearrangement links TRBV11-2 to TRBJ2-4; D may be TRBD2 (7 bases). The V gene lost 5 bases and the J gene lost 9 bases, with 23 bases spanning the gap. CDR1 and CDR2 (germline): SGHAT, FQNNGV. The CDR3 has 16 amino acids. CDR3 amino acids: CASSPLRGARWGIQYF. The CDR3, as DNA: TGTGCCAGCAGCCCGCTTCGGGGGGCGAGGTGGGGCATTCAGTACTTC.

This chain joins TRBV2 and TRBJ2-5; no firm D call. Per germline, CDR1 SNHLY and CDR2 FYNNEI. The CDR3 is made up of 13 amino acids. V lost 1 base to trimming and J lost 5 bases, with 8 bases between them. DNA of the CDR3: TGTGCCAGCAGTGAAGAACTAAAGGAGACCCAGTACTTC. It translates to CASSEELKETQYF.

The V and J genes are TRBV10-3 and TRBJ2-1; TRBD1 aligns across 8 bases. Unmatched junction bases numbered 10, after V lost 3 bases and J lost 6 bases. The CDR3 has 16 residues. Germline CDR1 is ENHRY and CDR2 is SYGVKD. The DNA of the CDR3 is TGTGCCATCAGTGATCTACCGGGACAGGTCGCCAATGAGCAGTTCTTC. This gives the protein CAISDLPGQVANEQFF.

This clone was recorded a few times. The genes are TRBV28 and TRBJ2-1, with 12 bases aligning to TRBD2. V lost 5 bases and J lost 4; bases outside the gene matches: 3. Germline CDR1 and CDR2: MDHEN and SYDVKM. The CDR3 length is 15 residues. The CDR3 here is CASSDLAGGYNEQFF. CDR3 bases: TGTGCCAGCAGTGACCTAGCGGGAGGGTACAATGAGCAGTTCTTC.

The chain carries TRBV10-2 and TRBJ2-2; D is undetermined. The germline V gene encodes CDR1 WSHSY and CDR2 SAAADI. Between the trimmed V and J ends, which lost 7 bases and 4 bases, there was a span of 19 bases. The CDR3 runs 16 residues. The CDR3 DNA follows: TGCGCCAGCATGAGGTGGCTTGCGGAGAGCACCGGGGAGCTGTTTTTT. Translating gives CASMRWLAESTGELFF.

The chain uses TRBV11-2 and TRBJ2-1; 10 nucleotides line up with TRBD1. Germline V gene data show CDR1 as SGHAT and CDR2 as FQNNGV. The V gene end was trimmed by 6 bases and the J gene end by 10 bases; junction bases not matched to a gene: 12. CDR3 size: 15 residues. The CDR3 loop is CASSYPGTGVREQFF. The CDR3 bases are TGTGCCAGCAGTTATCCCGGGACAGGGGTTAGGGAGCAGTTCTTC. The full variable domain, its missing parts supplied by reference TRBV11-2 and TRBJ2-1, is EAGVAQSPRYKIIEKRQSVAFWCNPISGHATLYWYQQILGQGPKLLIQFQNNGVVDDSQLPKDRFSAERLKGVDSTLKIQPAKLEDSAVYLCASSYPGTGVREQFFGPGTRLTVL.

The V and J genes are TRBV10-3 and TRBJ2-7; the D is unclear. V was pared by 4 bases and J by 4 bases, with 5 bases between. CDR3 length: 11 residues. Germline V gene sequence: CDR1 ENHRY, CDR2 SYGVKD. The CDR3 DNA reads TGTGCCATCAGTGGGCAGTACGAGCAGTACTTC. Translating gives CAISGQYEQYF.

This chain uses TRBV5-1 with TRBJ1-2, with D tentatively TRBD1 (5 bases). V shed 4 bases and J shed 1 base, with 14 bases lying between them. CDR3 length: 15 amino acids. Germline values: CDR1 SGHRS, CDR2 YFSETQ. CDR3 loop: CASSIRQSSNYGYTF. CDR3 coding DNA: TGCGCCAGCAGCATCCGACAGAGCAGTAACTATGGCTACACCTTC.

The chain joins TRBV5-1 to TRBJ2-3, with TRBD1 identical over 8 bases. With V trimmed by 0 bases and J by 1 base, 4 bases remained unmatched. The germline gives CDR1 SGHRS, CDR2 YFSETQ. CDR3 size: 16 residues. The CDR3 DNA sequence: TGCGCCAGCAGCTTGGGGACAGGGAGTCGCACAGATACGCAGTATTTT. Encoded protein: CASSLGTGSRTDTQYF.

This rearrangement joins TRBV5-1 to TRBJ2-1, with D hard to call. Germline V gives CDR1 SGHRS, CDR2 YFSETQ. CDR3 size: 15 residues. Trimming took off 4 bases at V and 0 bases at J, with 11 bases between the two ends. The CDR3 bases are TGCGCCAGCAGCCCATACTACAGCTCCTACAATGAGCAGTTCTTC. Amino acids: CASSPYYSSYNEQFF.

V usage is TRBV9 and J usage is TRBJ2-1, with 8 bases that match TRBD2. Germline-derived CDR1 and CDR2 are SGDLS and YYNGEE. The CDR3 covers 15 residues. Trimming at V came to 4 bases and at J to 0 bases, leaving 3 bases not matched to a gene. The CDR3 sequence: CASSPAGASYNEQFF. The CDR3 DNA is TGTGCCAGCAGCCCAGCGGGAGCCTCCTACAATGAGCAGTTCTTC.

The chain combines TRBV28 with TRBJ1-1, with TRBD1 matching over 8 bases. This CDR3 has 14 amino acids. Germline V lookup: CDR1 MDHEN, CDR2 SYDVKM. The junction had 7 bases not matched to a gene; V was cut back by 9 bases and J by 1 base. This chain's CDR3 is CASSVGTGNTEAFF. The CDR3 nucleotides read TGTGCCAGTTCCGTCGGGACAGGGAACACTGAAGCTTTCTTT.

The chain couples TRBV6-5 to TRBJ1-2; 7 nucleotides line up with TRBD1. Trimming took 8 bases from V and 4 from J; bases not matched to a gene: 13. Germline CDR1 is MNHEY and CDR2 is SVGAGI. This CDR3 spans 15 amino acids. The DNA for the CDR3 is TGTGCCAGCGCGGACAGGTTGTTGAGAGGCTATGGCTACACCTTC. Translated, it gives CASADRLLRGYGYTF.

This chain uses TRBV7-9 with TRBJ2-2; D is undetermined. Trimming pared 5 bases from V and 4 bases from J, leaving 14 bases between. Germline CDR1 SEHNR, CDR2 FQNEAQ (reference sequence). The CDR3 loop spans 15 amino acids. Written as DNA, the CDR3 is TGTGCCAGCAGCCCTCAAAGAGTCGGCACCGGGGAGCTGTTTTTT. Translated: CASSPQRVGTGELFF.

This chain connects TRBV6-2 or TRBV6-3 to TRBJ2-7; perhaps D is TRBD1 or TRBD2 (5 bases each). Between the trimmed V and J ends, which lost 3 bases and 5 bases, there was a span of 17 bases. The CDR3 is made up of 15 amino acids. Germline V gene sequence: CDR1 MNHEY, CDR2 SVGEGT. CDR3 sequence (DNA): TGTGCCAGCAGTTATGTTCTAGCAAGGGGAAACGAGCAGTACTTC. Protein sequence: CASSYVLARGNEQYF.

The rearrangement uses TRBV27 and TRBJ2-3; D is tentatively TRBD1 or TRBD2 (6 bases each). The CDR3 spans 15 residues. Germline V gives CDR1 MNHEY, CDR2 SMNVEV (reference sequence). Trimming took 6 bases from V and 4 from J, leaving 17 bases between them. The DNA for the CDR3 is TGTGCCAGCAGCCCTTCCGGGGGCTTCGCAGATACGCAGTATTTT. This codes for CASSPSGGFADTQYF.

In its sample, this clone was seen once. Written as DNA, the CDR3 is TGCGCCAGCCTTAGTAGCGGGAGCTACGAGCAGTACTTC. Translating it yields CASLSSGSYEQYF. V usage is TRBV10-2 and J usage is TRBJ2-7; 9 bases are a match to TRBD2. V was pared by 8 bases and J by 3 bases, with 5 bases of the junction left unmatched. CDR3 length: 13 residues. Germline values: CDR1 WSHSY, CDR2 SAAADI.

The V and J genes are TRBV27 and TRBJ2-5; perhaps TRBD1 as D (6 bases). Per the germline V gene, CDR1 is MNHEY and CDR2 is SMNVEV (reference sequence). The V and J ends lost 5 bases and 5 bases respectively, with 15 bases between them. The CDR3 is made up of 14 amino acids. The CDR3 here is CASSHFSQGETQYF. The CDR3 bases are TGTGCCAGCAGTCATTTTTCACAGGGCGAGACCCAGTACTTC.

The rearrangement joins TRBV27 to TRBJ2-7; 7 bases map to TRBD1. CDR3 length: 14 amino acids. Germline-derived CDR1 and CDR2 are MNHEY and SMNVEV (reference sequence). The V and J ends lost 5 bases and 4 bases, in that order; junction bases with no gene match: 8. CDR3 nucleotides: TGTGCCAGCAGTCCAGGGACAGCCGGTTACGAGCAGTACTTC. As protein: CASSPGTAGYEQYF.

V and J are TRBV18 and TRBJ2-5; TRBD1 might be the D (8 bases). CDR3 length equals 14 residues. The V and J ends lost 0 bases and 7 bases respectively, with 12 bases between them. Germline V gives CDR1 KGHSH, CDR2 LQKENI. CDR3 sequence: CASSPPGGTGTQYF. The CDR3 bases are TGTGCCAGCTCACCACCGGGAGGGACAGGGACCCAGTACTTC.

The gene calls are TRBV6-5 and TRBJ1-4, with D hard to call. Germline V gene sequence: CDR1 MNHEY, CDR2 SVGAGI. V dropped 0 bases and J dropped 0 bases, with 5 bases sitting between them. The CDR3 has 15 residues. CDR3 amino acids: CASSYSFATNEKLFF. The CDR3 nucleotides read TGTGCCAGCAGTTACTCGTTTGCAACTAATGAAAAACTGTTTTTT.

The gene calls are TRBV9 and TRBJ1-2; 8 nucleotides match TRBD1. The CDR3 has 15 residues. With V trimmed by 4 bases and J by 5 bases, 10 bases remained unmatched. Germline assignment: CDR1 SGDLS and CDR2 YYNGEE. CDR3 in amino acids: CASSPFPTGGYGYTF. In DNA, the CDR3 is TGTGCCAGCAGCCCGTTCCCCACAGGGGGGTATGGCTACACCTTC.